This T cell receptor beta chain was obtained from a study of response to subunit inactivated influenza vaccine. MiXCR, run by TCRdb on the RT-PCR reads, gives a single entry per CDR3 protein. The sample shows 550,000 to 650,000 distinct CDR3 sequences, 12% of them seen only once. The CDR3 sequence is 10 residues long. The germline CDR1 and CDR2 sequences are MNHEY and SVGAGI. Between the trimmed V and J ends, which lost 8 bases and 10 bases, there was a span of 9 bases. Study-wide points: A suggestion made by the authors is that each seasonal influenza vaccination recruits few new T cells.

This clonotype was counted ten times or more. The antigen remains undetermined. This clonotype was obtained from a man aged 45-65 years who received an inactivated influenza vaccine. The gene calls are TRBV6-5 and TRBJ2-1; no clear D. This specimen was PBMCs from blood, taken on the day of vaccination. This CDR3 is CASGRREQFF. DNA for the CDR3: TGTGCCAGCGGACGTCGGGAGCAGTTCTTC.